Reported below is one T cell receptor beta chain. Only in-frame clones appear in the TCRdb table, and some are missing; sequencing was by immunoSEQ multiplex PCR. Of roughly 100,000 clones in the sample, around 91% were seen once. The source of the sample is a study of T cell changes during pregnancy in multiple sclerosis. The sample consisted of peripheral blood, taken after pregnancy. This TCR was recovered from a female donor in good health, enrolled as a control in a pregnancy study.

The CDR3 DNA is TGCAGCGTTGAGACAGGGTGGGACAAAAACATTCAGTACTTC. Protein: CSVETGWDKNIQYF. V is TRBV29-1 and J is TRBJ2-4; 7 bases are a match to TRBD1. V shed 3 bases, J shed 3 bases, and the junction held 5 bases outside the gene matches. The V gene's germline CDR1 is SQVTM and CDR2 ANQGSEA. The CDR3 runs 14 residues.